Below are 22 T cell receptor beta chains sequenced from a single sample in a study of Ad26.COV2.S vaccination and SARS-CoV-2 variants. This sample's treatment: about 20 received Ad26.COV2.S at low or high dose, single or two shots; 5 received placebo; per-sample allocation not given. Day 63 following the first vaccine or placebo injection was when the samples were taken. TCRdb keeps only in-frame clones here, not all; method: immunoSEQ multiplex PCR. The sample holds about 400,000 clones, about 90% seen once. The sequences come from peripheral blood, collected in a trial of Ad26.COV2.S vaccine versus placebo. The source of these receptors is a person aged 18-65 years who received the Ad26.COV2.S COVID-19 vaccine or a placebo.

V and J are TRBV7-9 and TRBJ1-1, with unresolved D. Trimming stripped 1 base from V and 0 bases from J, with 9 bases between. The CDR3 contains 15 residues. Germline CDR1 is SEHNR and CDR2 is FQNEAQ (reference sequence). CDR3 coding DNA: TGTGCCAGCAGCTTAGTGTCGGGGTTGAACACTGAAGCTTTCTTT. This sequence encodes CASSLVSGLNTEAFF.

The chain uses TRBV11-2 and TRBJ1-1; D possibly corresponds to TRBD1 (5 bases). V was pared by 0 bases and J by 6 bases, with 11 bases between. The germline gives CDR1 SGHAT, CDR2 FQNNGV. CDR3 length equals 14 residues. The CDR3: CASSLEGTGAEAFF. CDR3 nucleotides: TGTGCCAGCAGCTTAGAAGGGACGGGGGCTGAAGCTTTCTTT. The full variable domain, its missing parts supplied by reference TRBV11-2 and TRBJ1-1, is EAGVAQSPRYKIIEKRQSVAFWCNPISGHATLYWYQQILGQGPKLLIQFQNNGVVDDSQLPKDRFSAERLKGVDSTLKIQPAKLEDSAVYLCASSLEGTGAEAFFGQGTRLTVV.

The CDR3 bases are TGTGCCTGGATGGAGGGGTATGAGCAGTTCTTC. This codes for CAWMEGYEQFF. The chain joins TRBV30 to TRBJ2-1, with D perhaps matching TRBD2 (6 bases). This CDR3 contains 11 residues. CDR1 and CDR2 from the germline V gene are GTSNPN and SVGIG (reference sequence). Trimming left V 4 bases short and J 8 bases short, with 9 bases between.

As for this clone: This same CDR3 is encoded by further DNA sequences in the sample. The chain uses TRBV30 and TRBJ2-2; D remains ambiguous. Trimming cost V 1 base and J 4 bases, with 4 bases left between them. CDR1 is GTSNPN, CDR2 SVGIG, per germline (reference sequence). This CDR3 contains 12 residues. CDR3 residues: CAWSGGTGELFF. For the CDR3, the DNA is TGTGCCTGGAGTGGGGGCACCGGGGAGCTGTTTTTT.

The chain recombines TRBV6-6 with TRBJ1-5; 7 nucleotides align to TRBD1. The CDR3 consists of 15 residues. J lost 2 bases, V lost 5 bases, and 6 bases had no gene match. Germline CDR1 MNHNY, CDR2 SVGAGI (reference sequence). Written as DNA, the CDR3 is TGTGCCAGCAGTCACGGCGGACAGGGCAATCAGCCCCAGCATTTT. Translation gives CASSHGGQGNQPQHF.

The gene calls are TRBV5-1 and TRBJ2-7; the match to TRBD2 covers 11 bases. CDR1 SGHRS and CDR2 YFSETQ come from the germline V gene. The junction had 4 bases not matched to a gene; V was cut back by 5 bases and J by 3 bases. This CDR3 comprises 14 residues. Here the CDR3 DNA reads TGCGCCAGCAGTTCCGGGACTAGCGGCTACGAGCAGTACTTC. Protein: CASSSGTSGYEQYF.

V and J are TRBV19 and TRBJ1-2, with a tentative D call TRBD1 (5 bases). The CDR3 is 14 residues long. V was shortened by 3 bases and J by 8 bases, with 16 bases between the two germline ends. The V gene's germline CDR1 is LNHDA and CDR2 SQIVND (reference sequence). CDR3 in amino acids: CASSIFLGGRGYTF. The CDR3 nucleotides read TGTGCCAGTAGTATTTTCTTGGGGGGTCGGGGCTACACCTTC.

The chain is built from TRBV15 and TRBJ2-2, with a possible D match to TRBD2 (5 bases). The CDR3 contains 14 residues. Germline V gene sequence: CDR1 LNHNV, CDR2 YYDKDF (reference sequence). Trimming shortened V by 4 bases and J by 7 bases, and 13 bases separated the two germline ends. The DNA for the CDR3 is TGTGCCACCAGCATCGGGGAGCGCAACGGGGAGCTGTTTTTT. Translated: CATSIGERNGELFF.

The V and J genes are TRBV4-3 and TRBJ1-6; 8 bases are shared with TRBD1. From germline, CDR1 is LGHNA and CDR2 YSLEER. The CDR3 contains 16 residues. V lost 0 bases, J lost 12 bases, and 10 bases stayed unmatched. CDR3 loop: CASSQDRGQVMGPLHF. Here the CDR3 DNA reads TGCGCCAGCAGCCAAGATAGGGGACAGGTAATGGGACCCCTCCACTTT.

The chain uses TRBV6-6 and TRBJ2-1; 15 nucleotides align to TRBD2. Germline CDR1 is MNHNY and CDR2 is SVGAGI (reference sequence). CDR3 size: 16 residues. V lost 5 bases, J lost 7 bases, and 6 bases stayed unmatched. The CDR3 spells CASSRTSGGAANEQFF. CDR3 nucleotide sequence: TGTGCCAGCAGTCGGACTAGCGGGGGGGCCGCGAATGAGCAGTTCTTC.

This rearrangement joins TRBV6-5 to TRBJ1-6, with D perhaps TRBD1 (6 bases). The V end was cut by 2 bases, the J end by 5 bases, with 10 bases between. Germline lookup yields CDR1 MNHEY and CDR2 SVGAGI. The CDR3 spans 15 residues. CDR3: CASSYNNRDNSPLHF. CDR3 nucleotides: TGTGCCAGCAGTTACAATAACAGGGATAATTCACCCCTCCACTTT.

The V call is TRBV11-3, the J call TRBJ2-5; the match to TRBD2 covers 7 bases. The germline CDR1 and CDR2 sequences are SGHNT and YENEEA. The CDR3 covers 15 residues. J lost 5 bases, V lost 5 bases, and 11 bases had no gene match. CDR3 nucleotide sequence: TGTGCCAGCAGCCCCGGGGTGGGGGGGAAGGAGACCCAGTACTTC. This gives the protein CASSPGVGGKETQYF.

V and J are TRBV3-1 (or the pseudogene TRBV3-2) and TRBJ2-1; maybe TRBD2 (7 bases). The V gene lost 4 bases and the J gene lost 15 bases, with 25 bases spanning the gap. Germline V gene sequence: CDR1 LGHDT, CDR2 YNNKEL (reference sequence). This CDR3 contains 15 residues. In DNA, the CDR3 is TGTGCCAGCAGCCTCAGACAGGATCGGGAGGAAATACGGTTCTTC. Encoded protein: CASSLRQDREEIRFF.

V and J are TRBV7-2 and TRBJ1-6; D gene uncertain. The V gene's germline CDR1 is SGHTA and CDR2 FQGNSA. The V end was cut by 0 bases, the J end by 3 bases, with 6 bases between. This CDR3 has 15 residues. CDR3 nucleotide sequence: TGTGCCAGCAGCTTAGCTCGGGGCTATAATTCACCCCTCCACTTT. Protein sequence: CASSLARGYNSPLHF. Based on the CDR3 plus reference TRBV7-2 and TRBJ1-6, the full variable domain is GAGVSQSPSNKVTEKGKDVELRCDPISGHTALYWYRQSLGQGLEFLIYFQGNSAPDKSGLPSDRFSAERTGGSVSTLTIQRTQQEDSAVYLCASSLARGYNSPLHFGNGTRLTVT.

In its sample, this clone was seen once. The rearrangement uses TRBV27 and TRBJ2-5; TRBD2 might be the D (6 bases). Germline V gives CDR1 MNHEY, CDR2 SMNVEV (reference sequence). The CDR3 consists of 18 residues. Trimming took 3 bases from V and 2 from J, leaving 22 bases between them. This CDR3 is CASSFYGGGHKRQETQYF. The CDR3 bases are TGTGCCAGCAGTTTTTACGGGGGTGGGCACAAACGACAAGAGACCCAGTACTTC.

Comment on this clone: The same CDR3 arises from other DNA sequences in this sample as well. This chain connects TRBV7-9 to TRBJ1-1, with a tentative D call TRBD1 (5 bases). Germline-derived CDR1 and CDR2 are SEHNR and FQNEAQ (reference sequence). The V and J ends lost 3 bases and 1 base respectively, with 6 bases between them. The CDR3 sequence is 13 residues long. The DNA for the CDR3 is TGTGCCAGCAGCTTGAGGGGGAACACTGAAGCTTTCTTT. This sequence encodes CASSLRGNTEAFF. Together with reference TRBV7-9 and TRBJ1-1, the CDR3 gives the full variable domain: DTGVSQNPRHKITKRGQNVTFRCDPISEHNRLYWYRQTLGQGPEFLTYFQNEAQLEKSRLLSDRFSAERPKGSFSTLEIQRTEQGDSAMYLCASSLRGNTEAFFGQGTRLTVV.

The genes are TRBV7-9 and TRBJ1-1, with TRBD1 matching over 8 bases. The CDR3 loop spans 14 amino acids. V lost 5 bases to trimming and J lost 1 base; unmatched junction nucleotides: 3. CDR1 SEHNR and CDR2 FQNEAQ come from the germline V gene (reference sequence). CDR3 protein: CASSAGTGNTEAFF. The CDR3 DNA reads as TGTGCCAGCAGCGCCGGGACAGGGAACACTGAAGCTTTCTTT. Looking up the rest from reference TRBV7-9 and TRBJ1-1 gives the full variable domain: DTGVSQNPRHKITKRGQNVTFRCDPISEHNRLYWYRQTLGQGPEFLTYFQNEAQLEKSRLLSDRFSAERPKGSFSTLEIQRTEQGDSAMYLCASSAGTGNTEAFFGQGTRLTVV.

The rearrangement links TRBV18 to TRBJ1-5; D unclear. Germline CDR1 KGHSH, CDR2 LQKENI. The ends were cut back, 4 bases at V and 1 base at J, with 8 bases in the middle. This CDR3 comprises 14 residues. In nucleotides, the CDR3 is TGTGCCAGCTCACTCGACGGAAGCAATCAGCCCCAGCATTTT. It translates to CASSLDGSNQPQHF.

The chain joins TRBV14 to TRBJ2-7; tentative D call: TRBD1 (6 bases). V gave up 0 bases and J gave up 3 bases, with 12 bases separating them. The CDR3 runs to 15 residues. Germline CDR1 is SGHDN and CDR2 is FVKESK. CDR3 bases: TGTGCCAGCAGCCAAGATAGGGACACGGACTACGAGCAGTACTTC. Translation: CASSQDRDTDYEQYF. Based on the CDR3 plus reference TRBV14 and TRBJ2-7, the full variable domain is EAGVTQFPSHSVIEKGQTVTLRCDPISGHDNLYWYRRVMGKEIKFLLHFVKESKQDESGMPNNRFLAERTGGTYSTLKVQPAELEDSGVYFCASSQDRDTDYEQYFGPGTRLTVT.

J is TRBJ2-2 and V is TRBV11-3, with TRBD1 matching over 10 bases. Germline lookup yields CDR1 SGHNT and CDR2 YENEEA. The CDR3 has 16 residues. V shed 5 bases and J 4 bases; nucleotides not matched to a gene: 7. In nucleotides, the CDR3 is TGTGCCAGCAGCCTCCGGGACAGGGGTCTCACCGGGGAGCTGTTTTTT. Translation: CASSLRDRGLTGELFF.

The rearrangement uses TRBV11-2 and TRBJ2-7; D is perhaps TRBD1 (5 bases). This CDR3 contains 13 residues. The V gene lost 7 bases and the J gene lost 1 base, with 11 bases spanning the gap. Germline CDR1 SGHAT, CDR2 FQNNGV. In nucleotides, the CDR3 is TGTGCCAGCAACCTCAGGGATTCCTACGAGCAGTACTTC. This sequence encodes CASNLRDSYEQYF.

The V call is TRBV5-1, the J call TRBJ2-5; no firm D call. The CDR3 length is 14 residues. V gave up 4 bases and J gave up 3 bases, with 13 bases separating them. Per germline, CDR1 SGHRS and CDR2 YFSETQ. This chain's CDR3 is CASSKAQLEETQYF. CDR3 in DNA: TGCGCCAGCAGCAAGGCCCAGCTCGAAGAGACCCAGTACTTC.